The 6 T cell receptor beta chains in this list originate from one sample, sequenced in a study of CD8 T cells in Susac syndrome. Reverse transcription of roughly 0.45 to 1 ug RNA used random hexamers. One entry per CDR3 protein, called by TCRdb with MiXCR from the immunoSEQ multiplex PCR reads. The sample has roughly 120,000 distinct CDR3 sequences, roughly 94% seen once. Sample: CD4+ T cells from PBMCs. The receptors originated from a human donor with multiple sclerosis.

The gene calls are TRBV5-6 and TRBJ1-1; weak D call: TRBD1 (6 bases). V was trimmed by 1 base and J by 3 bases, leaving 16 bases between them. The CDR3 length is 16 residues. The germline V gene encodes CDR1 SGHDT and CDR2 YYEEEE. The CDR3 loop reads CASSLFWTAGDTEAFF. The CDR3 bases are TGTGCCAGCAGCTTGTTTTGGACAGCGGGAGACACTGAAGCTTTCTTT.

The chain joins TRBV5-1 to TRBJ2-7; 9 bases agree with TRBD1. The germline gives CDR1 SGHRS, CDR2 YFSETQ. The CDR3 is 17 residues long. Losses at the gene ends were 5 bases for V and 6 bases for J; bases not matched to a gene: 18. The CDR3, as DNA: TGCGCCAGCAGTCCCGGGACAGGGAGTGATTATCGGGCCGAGCAGTACTTC. Its protein is CASSPGTGSDYRAEQYF.

V and J are TRBV2 and TRBJ2-4, with D perhaps matching TRBD1 or TRBD2 (6 bases each). In germline, CDR1 is SNHLY, CDR2 FYNNEI. The V gene lost 9 bases and the J gene lost 2 bases, with 11 bases spanning the gap. The CDR3 loop spans 13 amino acids. Written as DNA, the CDR3 is TGTGCCAGGGGGGGCCGATCCAAAAACATTCAGTACTTC. It is translated as CARGGRSKNIQYF.

The chain couples TRBV6-2 or TRBV6-3 to TRBJ2-7; D perhaps matches TRBD2 (6 bases). The CDR3 is made up of 16 amino acids. V lost 5 bases and J lost 2, with 19 bases in between. Germline values: CDR1 MNHEY, CDR2 SVGEGT. For the CDR3, the DNA is TGTGCCAGCAGTGCCCTCGGTAGCGGTAAACCCTACGAGCAGTACTTC. This codes for CASSALGSGKPYEQYF.

CDR3 in DNA: TGTGCCAGCAGTCCAACGGGACAGGGCAAAAACATTCAGTACTTC. Its protein product is CASSPTGQGKNIQYF. The chain is built from TRBV4-2 and TRBJ2-4; the match to TRBD1 covers 9 bases. Germline loops: CDR1 LGHNA, CDR2 YNFKEQ. The CDR3 sequence is 15 residues long. The V gene end was trimmed by 6 bases and the J gene end by 3 bases; junction bases not matched to a gene: 6.

The rearrangement links TRBV29-1 to TRBJ1-5; 10 nucleotides agree with TRBD1. The V gene end was trimmed by 5 bases and the J gene end by 5 bases; junction bases not matched to a gene: 6. The CDR3 is 14 amino acids. The V gene's germline CDR1 is SQVTM and CDR2 ANQGSEA. CDR3 bases: TGCAGCGTTTCGACAGGGGGCCCCGATCAGCCCCAGCATTTT. It yields the protein CSVSTGGPDQPQHF.